This T cell receptor beta chain was recovered during a study of cytomegalovirus exposure and HLA in healthy donors. The PCR ran on 60 Vbeta and 13 Jbeta primers. Some clones are missing from TCRdb's copy, which holds only in-frame ones; the method was immunoSEQ multiplex PCR. The sample yields 100,000 to 150,000 clones, approximately 70% seen once. The CDR3 length is 14 residues. Germline V gene lookup returns CDR1 SNHLY and CDR2 FYNNEI. The V and J ends lost 6 bases and 0 bases respectively, with 11 bases between them. The clonotype originates from a man in his sixties in good health and CMV-seropositive. Sequencing was carried out using PBMCs. The chain uses TRBV2 and TRBJ2-5; D unresolved. The CDR3 sequence: CASRLTRNQETQYF. The CDR3 coding sequence is TGTGCCAGCAGGCTAACCAGGAACCAAGAGACCCAGTACTTC.